The 19 T cell receptor beta chains listed next were all sequenced from one sample in a study of T cells in Graves' hyperthyroidism and ophthalmopathy. RNA transcripts were the template for amplifying TCR beta CDR3 regions. TCR CDR3 underwent first-round RT-PCR with the HTBI primer set. TCRdb redid the calling of the multiplex PCR reads with MiXCR, one entry per CDR3 protein. The repertoire includes about 840,000 distinct CDR3 sequences, approximately 40% of them detected once, and 8.9% sits in the top ten. Sequencing input: blood. These receptors were taken from a man aged 18 to 30 with Graves' hyperthyroidism.

As regards this clonotype: Its ends do not fully match the called genes, so a read error is possible. The chain uses TRBV29-1 and TRBJ2-7; 9 positions match TRBD1. The germline CDR1 and CDR2 sequences are SQVTM and ANQGSEA. The CDR3 sequence is 15 residues long. The CDR3 loop reads CSVEEGQGLSYQQYF. The CDR3 bases are TGCAGCGTTGAAGAGGGACAGGGCCTCTCCTACCAGCAGTACTTC.

Details on this clonotype: The CDR3 does not close with the conserved phenylalanine or tryptophan, likely indicating a read error. The DNA is left out, because the CDR3 cannot be placed on it with certainty; the CDR3 is given as TCRdb lists it. The chain carries TRBV10-3 and TRBJ1-1. Counting both end residues, the CDR3 totals 11 amino acids. CDR1 and CDR2 from the germline V gene are ENHRY and SYGVKD. The CDR3 protein is CAISETDRANY.

The chain carries TRBV7-9 and TRBJ2-6; D unclear. The length of the CDR3 is 19 residues. V gave up 6 bases and J gave up 0 bases, with 21 bases separating them. CDR1 SEHNR and CDR2 FQNEAQ come from the germline V gene (reference sequence). The DNA for the CDR3 is TGTGCCAGCAGTTCAGTACCGGAAAGAAAAATCTCTGGGGCCAACGTCCTGACTTTC. Protein: CASSSVPERKISGANVLTF.

There are a few counts of this clonotype. The chain links TRBV11-2 to TRBJ1-2, with TRBD1 as a possible D gene (6 bases). The germline V and J ends were trimmed by 2 bases and 8 bases, with 9 bases remaining between them. CDR3 length: 12 amino acids. Germline V gives CDR1 SGHAT, CDR2 FQNNGV. The DNA for the CDR3 is TGTGCCAGCAGCTTATGGGGGGCCGGCTACACCTTC. Translating it yields CASSLWGAGYTF.

The chain carries TRBV7-9 and TRBJ1-4; a possible D gene is TRBD1 (6 bases). The CDR3 extends over 13 amino acids. The V end was cut by 5 bases, the J end by 5 bases, with 9 bases between. CDR1 and CDR2 (germline): SEHNR, FQNEAQ (reference sequence). The CDR3 protein is CASSDTGNEKLFF. In DNA form, the CDR3 reads TGTGCCAGCAGCGATACAGGGAATGAAAAACTGTTTTTT.

This chain uses TRBV9 with TRBJ2-5; perhaps TRBD1 as D (5 bases). V gave up 0 bases and J gave up 1 base, with 10 bases separating them. The length of the CDR3 is 15 residues. Germline V gene lookup returns CDR1 SGDLS and CDR2 YYNGEE. For the CDR3, the DNA is TGTGCCAGCAGCGTAGAGGGGAAGACCCAAGAGACCCAGTACTTC. Translating gives CASSVEGKTQETQYF.

The rearrangement links TRBV5-1 to TRBJ2-2; 7 bases match TRBD1. This CDR3 spans 18 amino acids. The germline CDR1 and CDR2 sequences are SGHRS and YFSETQ. The ends lost 2 bases at V and 4 bases at J; junction bases unmatched: 14. The DNA of the CDR3 is TGCGCCAGCAGCTTTATACAGGGGAGTGGGATCATCACCGGGGAGCTGTTTTTT. This gives the protein CASSFIQGSGIITGELFF.

V is TRBV7-9 and J is TRBJ2-7; perhaps D is TRBD1 or TRBD2 (5 bases each). Germline V gene data show CDR1 as SEHNR and CDR2 as FQNEAQ (reference sequence). V gave up 1 base and J gave up 0 bases, with 13 bases separating them. This CDR3 is 16 amino acids long. The CDR3 sequence: CASSLDPGQLSYEQYF. The CDR3 nucleotides read TGTGCCAGCAGCTTAGATCCGGGGCAACTCTCCTACGAGCAGTACTTC.

This clonotype was counted many times. The CDR3 sequence is CASSPGQGYYEQYF. The CDR3 DNA reads as TGTGCCAGCAGCCCCGGACAGGGATACTACGAGCAGTACTTC. The V gene is TRBV7-9, the J gene TRBJ2-7, with 8 bases fitting TRBD1. Germline V lookup: CDR1 SEHNR, CDR2 FQNEAQ (reference sequence). CDR3 size: 14 residues. J was trimmed by 3 bases and V by 5 bases; bases with no gene match: 6. The full variable domain, completed using reference TRBV7-9 and TRBJ2-7, is DTGVSQNPRHKITKRGQNVTFRCDPISEHNRLYWYRQTLGQGPEFLTYFQNEAQLEKSRLLSDRFSAERPKGSFSTLEIQRTEQGDSAMYLCASSPGQGYYEQYFGPGTRLTVT.

The gene calls are TRBV7-3 and TRBJ2-1; TRBD1 matches 12 bases. CDR3 length: 14 residues. From germline, CDR1 is SGHTA and CDR2 FQGTGA. Trimming took 4 bases from V and 8 from J; bases not matched to a gene: 3. The CDR3 spells CASSSGTGGDEQFF. In DNA, the CDR3 is TGTGCCAGCAGCTCCGGGACAGGGGGCGATGAGCAGTTCTTC. The full variable domain, its missing parts supplied by reference TRBV7-3 and TRBJ2-1, is GAGVSQTPSNKVTEKGKYVELRCDPISGHTALYWYRQSLGQGPEFLIYFQGTGAADDSGLPNDRFFAVRPEGSVSTLKIQRTERGDSAVYLCASSSGTGGDEQFFGPGTRLTVL.

The V and J genes are TRBV7-3 and TRBJ2-3; 7 positions agree with TRBD2. The CDR3 totals 14 residues. The junction had 6 bases not matched to a gene; V was cut back by 4 bases and J by 5 bases. Per germline, CDR1 SGHTA and CDR2 FQGTGA. The CDR3 region has the DNA TGTGCCAGCAGCTCCCCGGGGGAGGGAGATACGCAGTATTTT. It specifies CASSSPGEGDTQYF.

A few counts support this clonotype. V gene TRBV6-5 combines with J gene TRBJ1-5, with unresolved D. The CDR3 sequence is 15 residues long. Germline values: CDR1 MNHEY, CDR2 SVGAGI. V shed 5 bases and J shed 0 bases, with 11 bases lying between them. The CDR3 spells CASSPQAYSNQPQHF. The CDR3 bases are TGTGCCAGCAGTCCCCAGGCGTATAGCAATCAGCCCCAGCATTTT.

The chain is built from TRBV2 and TRBJ2-2; tentatively, D is TRBD2 (5 bases). V was clipped by 8 bases and J by 0 bases, with 13 bases between them. There are 15 residues in the CDR3. Germline V gene data show CDR1 as SNHLY and CDR2 as FYNNEI. In nucleotides, the CDR3 is TGTGCCAGCGAGATAGAGGGTGCGAACACCGGGGAGCTGTTTTTT. Translated: CASEIEGANTGELFF.

This sequence joins TRBV5-6 and TRBJ2-7; 9 bases align to TRBD1. Losses at the gene ends were 4 bases for V and 4 bases for J; bases not matched to a gene: 15. CDR1 SGHDT and CDR2 YYEEEE come from the germline V gene. The CDR3 sequence is 17 residues long. The CDR3 here is CASSPPFGGTGQYEQYF. DNA for the CDR3: TGTGCCAGCAGCCCTCCCTTCGGCGGGACAGGGCAGTACGAGCAGTACTTC.

Worth noting for this clonotype: The junction departs from the called germline gene at one end, perhaps through a read error. The chain links TRBV10-3 to TRBJ1-1, with TRBD1 matching 7 bases. The CDR3 runs to 15 residues. In germline, CDR1 is ENHRY, CDR2 SYGVKD. For the CDR3, the DNA is TGTGCCATCAGTAAGTCGAGACAGGGTAGGACTGAAGCTTTCTTT. This sequence encodes CAISKSRQGRTEAFF.

V gene TRBV29-1 combines with J gene TRBJ1-4; TRBD1 matches at 8 bases. J was trimmed by 3 bases and V by 7 bases; bases with no gene match: 10. Germline assignment: CDR1 SQVTM and CDR2 ANQGSEA. The CDR3 consists of 15 residues. The CDR3 DNA follows: TGCAGCGCTTGGACAGGGTCGATACCTAATGAAAAACTGTTTTTT. Translating gives CSAWTGSIPNEKLFF.

This clonotype was detected only once. Compared with germline, one end of the junction differs, possibly owing to a read error. V gene TRBV11-2 combines with J gene TRBJ1-6; D ambiguous. The V gene's germline CDR1 is SGHAT and CDR2 FQNNGV. This CDR3 comprises 15 residues. CDR3 loop: CASSQGPKSASPLHF. The CDR3 DNA reads as TGCGCCAGCAGCCAAGGTCCGAAGTCTGCTTCACCCCTCCACTTT.

This clonotype was counted once. The gene calls are TRBV10-3 and TRBJ1-1; a weak D match, TRBD1 (5 bases). Trimming stripped 6 bases from V and 1 base from J, with 12 bases between. The CDR3 has 14 amino acids. From germline, CDR1 is ENHRY and CDR2 SYGVKD. CDR3 coding DNA: TGTGCCATCAGGGGACGGCGGAAGAACACTGAAGCTTTCTTT. Translated: CAIRGRRKNTEAFF.

This chain links TRBV29-1 with TRBJ2-1, with TRBD2 matching over 16 bases. V lost 5 bases and J lost 8; bases outside the gene matches: 6. The CDR3 is made up of 15 amino acids. The germline CDR1 and CDR2 sequences are SQVTM and ANQGSEA. The CDR3 is CSVSGLAGGGYEQFF. CDR3 bases: TGCAGCGTTTCGGGACTAGCGGGAGGGGGCTATGAGCAGTTCTTC.